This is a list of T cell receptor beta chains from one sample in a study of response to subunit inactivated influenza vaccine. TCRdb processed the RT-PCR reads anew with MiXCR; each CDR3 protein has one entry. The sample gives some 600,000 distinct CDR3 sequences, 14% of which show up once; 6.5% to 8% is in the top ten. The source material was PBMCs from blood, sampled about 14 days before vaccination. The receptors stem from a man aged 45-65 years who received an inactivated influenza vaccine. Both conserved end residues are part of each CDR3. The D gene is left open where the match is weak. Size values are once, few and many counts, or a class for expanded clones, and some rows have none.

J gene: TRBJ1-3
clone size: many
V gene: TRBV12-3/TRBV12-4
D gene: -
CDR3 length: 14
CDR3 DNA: TGTGCCAGCAGTTTATCCAGCTCTGGAAACACCATATATTTT
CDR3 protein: CASSLSSSGNTIYF

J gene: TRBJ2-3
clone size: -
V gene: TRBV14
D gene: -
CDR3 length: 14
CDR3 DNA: TGTGCCAGCAGCATGGGGACCCCCAGTGGGACGCAGTATTTT
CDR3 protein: CASSMGTPSGTQYF

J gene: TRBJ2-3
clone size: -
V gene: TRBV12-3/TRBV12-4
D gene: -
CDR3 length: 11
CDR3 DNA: TGTGCCAGCAGGAGAGGGGGTACGCAGTATTTT
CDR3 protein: CASRRGGTQYF

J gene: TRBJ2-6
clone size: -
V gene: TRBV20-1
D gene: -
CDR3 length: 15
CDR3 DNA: TGCAGTGCTAGGGTTTGGAATAAGGGGGCCAACGTCCTGACTTTC
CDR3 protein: CSARVWNKGANVLTF

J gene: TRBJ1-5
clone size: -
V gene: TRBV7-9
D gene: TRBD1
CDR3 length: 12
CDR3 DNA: TGTGCCAGCAGCATAACAGGGGGGCCCCAGCATTTT
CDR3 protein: CASSITGGPQHF

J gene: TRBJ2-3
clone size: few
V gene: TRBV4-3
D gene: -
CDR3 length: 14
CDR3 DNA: TGCGCCAGCAGCCAACAGGGCGCCACAGATACGCAGTATTTT
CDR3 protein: CASSQQGATDTQYF

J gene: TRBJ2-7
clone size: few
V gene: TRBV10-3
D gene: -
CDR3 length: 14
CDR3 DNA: TGTGCCATCAGTGAGGGAGGTTGGGCCTACGAGCAGTACTTC
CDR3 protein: CAISEGGWAYEQYF

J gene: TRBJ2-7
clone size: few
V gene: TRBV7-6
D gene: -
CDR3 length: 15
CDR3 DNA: TGTGCCAGCAGCTTAGTAGGACTCCAGGGGGGGGAGCAGTACTTC
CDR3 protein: CASSLVGLQGGEQYF

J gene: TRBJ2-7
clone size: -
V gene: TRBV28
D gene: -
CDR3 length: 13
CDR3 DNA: TGTGCCAGCAGTTTTACAGACACCTACGAGCAGTACTTC
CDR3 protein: CASSFTDTYEQYF

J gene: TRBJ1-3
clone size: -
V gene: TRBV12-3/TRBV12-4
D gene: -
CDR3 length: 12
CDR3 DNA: TGTGCCAGCAGTTTCCCCGGGAGCGCCATATATTTT
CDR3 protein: CASSFPGSAIYF

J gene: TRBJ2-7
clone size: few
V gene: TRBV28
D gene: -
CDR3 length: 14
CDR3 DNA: TGTGCCAGCAGTTTCGCGGACGTTACCTACGAGCAGTACTTC
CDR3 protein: CASSFADVTYEQYF

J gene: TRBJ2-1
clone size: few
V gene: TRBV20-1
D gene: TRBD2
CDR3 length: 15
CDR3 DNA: TGCAGTGCTAGGGGTGTAGCGGGGGGGCAGAATGAGCAGTTCTTC
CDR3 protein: CSARGVAGGQNEQFF

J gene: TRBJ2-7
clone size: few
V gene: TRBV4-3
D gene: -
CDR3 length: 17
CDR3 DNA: TGCGCCAGCAGCCAAGATTGGGGAGGGACAAGAGCCTACGAGCAGTACTTC
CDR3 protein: CASSQDWGGTRAYEQYF

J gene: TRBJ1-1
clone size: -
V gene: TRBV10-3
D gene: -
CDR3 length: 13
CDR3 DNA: TGTGCCACCTCTGGGGGGTGGAACACTGAAGCTTTCTTT
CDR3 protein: CATSGGWNTEAFF

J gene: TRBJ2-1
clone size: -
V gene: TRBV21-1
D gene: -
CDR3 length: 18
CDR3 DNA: TGTGCCAGCAGCAGCTCCTCGACGGCGCGGGGGGACTACGGTGAGCAGTTCTTC
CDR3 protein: CASSSSSTARGDYGEQFF

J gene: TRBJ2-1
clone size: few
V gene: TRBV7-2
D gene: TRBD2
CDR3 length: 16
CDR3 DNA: TGTGCCAGCAGCTTAGGACGACTAGCGGTGAGCAATGAGCAGTTCTTC
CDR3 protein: CASSLGRLAVSNEQFF

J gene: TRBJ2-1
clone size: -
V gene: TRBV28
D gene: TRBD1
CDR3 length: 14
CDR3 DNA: TGTGCCAGCCGTCGGGACAGCTATGACAATGAGCAGTTCTTC
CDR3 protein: CASRRDSYDNEQFF

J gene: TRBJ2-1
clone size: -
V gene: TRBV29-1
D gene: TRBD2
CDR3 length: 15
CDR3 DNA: TGCAGCGTTGAAACTAGCGGGAGTGCCTACAATGAGCAGTTCTTC
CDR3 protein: CSVETSGSAYNEQFF

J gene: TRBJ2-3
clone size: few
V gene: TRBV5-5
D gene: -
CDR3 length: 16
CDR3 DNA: TGTGCCAGCAGCTCATGGGGGGGACAGTCCACAGATACGCAGTATTTT
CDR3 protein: CASSSWGGQSTDTQYF

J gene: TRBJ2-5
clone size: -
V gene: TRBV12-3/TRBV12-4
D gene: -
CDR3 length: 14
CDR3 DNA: TGTGCCAGCAGTTTTGGGGCAGCACAAGAGACCCAGTACTTC
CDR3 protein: CASSFGAAQETQYF

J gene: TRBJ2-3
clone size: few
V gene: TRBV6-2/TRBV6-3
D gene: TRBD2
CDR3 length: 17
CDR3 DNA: TGTGCCAGCACCGGACTAGCGGGGATCGGGCGGACAGATACGCAGTATTTT
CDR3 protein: CASTGLAGIGRTDTQYF

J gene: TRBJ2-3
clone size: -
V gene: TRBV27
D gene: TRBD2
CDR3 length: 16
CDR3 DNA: TGTGCCAGCAGTCCATATAGCGGGGTCTGGACAGATACGCAGTATTTT
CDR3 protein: CASSPYSGVWTDTQYF

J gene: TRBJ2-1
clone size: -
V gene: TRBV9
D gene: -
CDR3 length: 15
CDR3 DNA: TGTGCCAGCAGCGTAGGCGGCGGTTTGGGAAATGAGCAGTTCTTC
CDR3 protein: CASSVGGGLGNEQFF

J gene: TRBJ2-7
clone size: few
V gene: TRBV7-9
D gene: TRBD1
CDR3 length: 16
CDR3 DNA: TGTGCCAGCAGCTTAGGCAGGGGGTCAGTCTCCTACGAGCAGTACTTC
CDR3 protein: CASSLGRGSVSYEQYF

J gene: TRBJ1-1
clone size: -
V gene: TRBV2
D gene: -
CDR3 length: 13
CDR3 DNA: TGTGCCAGCAGTGACGCACCGAACACTGAAGCTTTCTTT
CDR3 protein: CASSDAPNTEAFF

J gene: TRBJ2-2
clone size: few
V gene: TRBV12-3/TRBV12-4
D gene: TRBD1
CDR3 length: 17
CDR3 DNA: TGTGCCAGCAGTTGGATTGAGGGACAGCCGAACACCGGGGAGCTGTTTTTT
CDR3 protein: CASSWIEGQPNTGELFF

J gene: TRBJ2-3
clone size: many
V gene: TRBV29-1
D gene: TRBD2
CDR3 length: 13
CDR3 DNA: TGCAGCGTCCTACTAGCGGGCACAGATACGCAGTATTTT
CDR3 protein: CSVLLAGTDTQYF

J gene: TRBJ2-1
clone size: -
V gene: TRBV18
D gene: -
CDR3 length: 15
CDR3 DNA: TGTGCCAGCTCACCACCGGTTGCGGGTGGAAATGAGCAGTTCTTC
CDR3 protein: CASSPPVAGGNEQFF

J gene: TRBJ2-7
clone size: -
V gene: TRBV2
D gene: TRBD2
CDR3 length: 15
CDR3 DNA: TGTGCCAGCAGTGGGGAAGCGGGGATGTACTACGAGCAGTACTTC
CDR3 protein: CASSGEAGMYYEQYF

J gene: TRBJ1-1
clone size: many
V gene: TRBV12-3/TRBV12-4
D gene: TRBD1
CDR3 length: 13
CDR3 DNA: TGTGCCAGCAGTTCCCTTAAGGGGGCCGAAGCTTTCTTT
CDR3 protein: CASSSLKGAEAFF

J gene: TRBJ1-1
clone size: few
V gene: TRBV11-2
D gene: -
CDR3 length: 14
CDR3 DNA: TGTGCCAGCAGCTCCCCGGGGTCAAAATTTGAAGCTTTCTTT
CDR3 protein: CASSSPGSKFEAFF

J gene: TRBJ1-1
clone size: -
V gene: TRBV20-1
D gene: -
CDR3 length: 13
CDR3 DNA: TGCAGTGCTAGGGGGAGTAGGTACACTGAAGCTTTCTTT
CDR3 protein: CSARGSRYTEAFF

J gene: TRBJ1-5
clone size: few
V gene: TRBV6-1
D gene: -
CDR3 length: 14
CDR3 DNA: TGTGCCACTCTTCTAGGTCGGGGAGCTCAGCCCCAGCATTTT
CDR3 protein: CATLLGRGAQPQHF

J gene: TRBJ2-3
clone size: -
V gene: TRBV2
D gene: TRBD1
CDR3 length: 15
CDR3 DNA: TGTGCCAGCAGTGAGGGGACAGGTTTCACAGATACGCAGTATTTT
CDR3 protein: CASSEGTGFTDTQYF

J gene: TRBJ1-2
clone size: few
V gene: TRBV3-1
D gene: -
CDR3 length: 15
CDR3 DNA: TGTGCCAGCAGCCAACTGAGACGGAGAGACTATGGCTACACCTTC
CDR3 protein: CASSQLRRRDYGYTF

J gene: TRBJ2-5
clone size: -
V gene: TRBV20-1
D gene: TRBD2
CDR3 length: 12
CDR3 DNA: TGCAGTGCTAGGCTAGCGGGAGTGGTACAGTACTTC
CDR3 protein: CSARLAGVVQYF

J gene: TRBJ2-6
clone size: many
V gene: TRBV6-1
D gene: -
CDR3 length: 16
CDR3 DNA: TGTGCCAGCACCAAGGGACGGTACTCTGGGGCCAACGTCCTGACTTTC
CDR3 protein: CASTKGRYSGANVLTF

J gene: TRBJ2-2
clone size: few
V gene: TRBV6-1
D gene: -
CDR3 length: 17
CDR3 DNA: TGTGCCAGCACCTTCGCCGTCCAACTGGTGGGCGGCGGGGAGCTGTTTTTT
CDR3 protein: CASTFAVQLVGGGELFF

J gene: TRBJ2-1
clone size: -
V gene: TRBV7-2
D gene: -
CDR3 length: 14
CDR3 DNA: TGTGCCAGCAGCTTAGCCGCCTATGACAATGAGCAGTTCTTC
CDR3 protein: CASSLAAYDNEQFF

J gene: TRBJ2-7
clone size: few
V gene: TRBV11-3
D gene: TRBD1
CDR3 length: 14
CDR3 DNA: TGTGCCAGCAGCTCCCGGGACAGCCCCTACGAGCAGTACTTC
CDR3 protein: CASSSRDSPYEQYF

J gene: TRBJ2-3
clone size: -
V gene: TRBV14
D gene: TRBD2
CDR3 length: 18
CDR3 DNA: TGTGCCAGCAGCCAAGAGGGCCGGGACTATCTTCCCCATACTACGCAGTATTTT
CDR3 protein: CASSQEGRDYLPHTTQYF

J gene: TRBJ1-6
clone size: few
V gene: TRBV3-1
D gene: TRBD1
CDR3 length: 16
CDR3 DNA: TGTGCCAGCAGCCAAGGACAGGGGACCTATAATTCACCCCTCCACTTT
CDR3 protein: CASSQGQGTYNSPLHF

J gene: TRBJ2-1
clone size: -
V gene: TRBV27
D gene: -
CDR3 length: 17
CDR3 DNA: TGTGCCAGCAGTTTATCGGGGGCGACCCGCTCCTACAATGAGCAGTTCTTC
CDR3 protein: CASSLSGATRSYNEQFF

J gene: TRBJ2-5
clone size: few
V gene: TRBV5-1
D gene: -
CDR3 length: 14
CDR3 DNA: TGCGCCAGCAGCTTCACCCCGGGGCGAGAGACCCAGTACTTC
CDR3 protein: CASSFTPGRETQYF

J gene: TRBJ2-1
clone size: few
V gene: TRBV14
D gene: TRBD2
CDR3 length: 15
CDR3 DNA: TGTGCCAGCAGCCCCAGCAGGACTAGCGGGGGCGATCGGTTCTTC
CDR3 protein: CASSPSRTSGGDRFF

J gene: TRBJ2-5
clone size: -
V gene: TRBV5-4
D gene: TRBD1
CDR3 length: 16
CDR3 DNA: TGTGCCAGCAGCCAACCGGGACAGGGACTCGGCGAGACCCAGTACTTC
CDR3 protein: CASSQPGQGLGETQYF

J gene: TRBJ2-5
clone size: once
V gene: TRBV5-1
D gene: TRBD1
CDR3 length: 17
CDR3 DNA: TGCGCCAGCAGCTTGGGAGGGGGCGGTACCAGTCAAGAGACCCAGTACTTC
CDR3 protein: CASSLGGGGTSQETQYF

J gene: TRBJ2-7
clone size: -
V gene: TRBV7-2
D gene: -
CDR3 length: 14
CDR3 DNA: TGTGCCAGCAGGGGGGGGGGCTCGTCCTACGAGCAGTACTTC
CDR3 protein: CASRGGGSSYEQYF

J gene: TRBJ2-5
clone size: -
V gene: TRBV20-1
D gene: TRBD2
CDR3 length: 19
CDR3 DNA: TGCAGTGCTAGAGAAAGTCCTAGCGGGAGGGGTGGGTTCCGCGAGACCCAGTACTTC
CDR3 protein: CSARESPSGRGGFRETQYF

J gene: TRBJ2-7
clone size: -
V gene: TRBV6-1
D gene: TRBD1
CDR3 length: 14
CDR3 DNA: TGTGCCAGCAGGAACGGACAGGGGGGGGACGAGCAGTACTTC
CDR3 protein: CASRNGQGGDEQYF

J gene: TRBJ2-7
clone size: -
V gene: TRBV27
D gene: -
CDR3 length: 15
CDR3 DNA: TGTGCCAGCAGTTTATCCCACGGCACTACCTACGAGCAGTACTTC
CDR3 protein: CASSLSHGTTYEQYF

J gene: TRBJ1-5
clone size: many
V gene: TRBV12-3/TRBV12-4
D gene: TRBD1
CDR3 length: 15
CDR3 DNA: TGTGCCAGCACCTCAGGGGGTGTGGAGAATCAGCCCCAGCATTTT
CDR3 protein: CASTSGGVENQPQHF

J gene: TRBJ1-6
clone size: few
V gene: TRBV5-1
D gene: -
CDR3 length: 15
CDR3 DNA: TGCGCCAGCAGCCCGAGGGCGGATCCTAATTCACCCCTCCACTTT
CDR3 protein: CASSPRADPNSPLHF